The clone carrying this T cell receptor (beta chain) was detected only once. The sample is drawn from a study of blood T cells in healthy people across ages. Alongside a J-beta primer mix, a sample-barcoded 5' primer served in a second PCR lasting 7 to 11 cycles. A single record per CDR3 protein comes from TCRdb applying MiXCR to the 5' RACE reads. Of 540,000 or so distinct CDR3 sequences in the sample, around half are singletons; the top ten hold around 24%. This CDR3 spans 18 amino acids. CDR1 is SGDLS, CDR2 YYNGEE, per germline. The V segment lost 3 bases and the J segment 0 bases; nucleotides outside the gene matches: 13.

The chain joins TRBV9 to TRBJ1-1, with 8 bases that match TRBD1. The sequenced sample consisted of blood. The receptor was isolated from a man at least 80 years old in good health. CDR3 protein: CASSGAGTGDLMNTEAFF. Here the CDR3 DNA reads TGTGCCAGCAGCGGCGCCGGGACAGGAGACCTAATGAACACTGAAGCTTTCTTT.